The 15 T cell receptor beta chains given below trace back to one sample, sequenced in a study of T cell repertoires in cytomegalovirus infection. TCRdb reprocessed the reads via MiXCR and lists one record per CDR3 protein. The table has 210,000 or so distinct CDR3 sequences, roughly 6.5% seen once. The sequenced sample consisted of PBMCs. The receptors originated from a human donor in good health (CMV status not recorded). Some clones in this sample may be carry-over from other donors' samples.

The gene calls are TRBV29-1 and TRBJ2-7; no firm D call. The CDR3 totals 12 residues. The germline gives CDR1 SQVTM, CDR2 ANQGSEA. Trimming took 8 bases from V and 0 from J, leaving 11 bases between them. As DNA, the CDR3 is TGCAGCATGACGGACGGCTCCTACGAGCAGTACTTC. This codes for CSMTDGSYEQYF.

Many counts were recorded for this clonotype. The chain couples TRBV7-2 to TRBJ2-3, with D possibly TRBD1 on 6 matching bases. V shed 5 bases and J shed 0 bases, with 15 bases lying between them. Germline CDR1 and CDR2: SGHTA and FQGNSA. The CDR3 runs 16 residues. The chain's CDR3 is CASSLRQALSTDTQYF. The CDR3 DNA is TGTGCCAGCAGCCTGAGACAGGCCCTTAGCACAGATACGCAGTATTTT.

This clonotype showed up many times. The J gene is TRBJ1-1, the V gene TRBV6-4; 7 bases line up with TRBD1. The trim removed 4 bases at V and 4 bases at J, leaving 3 bases unmatched. The CDR3 extends over 13 amino acids. The germline CDR1 and CDR2 sequences are MRHNA and SNTAGT. The CDR3 DNA reads as TGTGCCAGCAGTGGACGACAGGGCACTGAAGCTTTCTTT. Protein: CASSGRQGTEAFF.

This clonotype was recorded many times. This chain connects TRBV29-1 to TRBJ2-5; D gene uncertain. The CDR3 is 11 amino acids. Germline V gene sequence: CDR1 SQVTM, CDR2 ANQGSEA. V was clipped by 0 bases and J by 8 bases, with 7 bases between them. The CDR3 DNA reads as TGCAGCGTTGAAGATAACCAAACCCAGTACTTC. Translating gives CSVEDNQTQYF.

This clonotype was seen repeatedly, ten times or more. This chain uses TRBV11-2 with TRBJ2-6; D unclear. CDR3 length equals 18 residues. V was trimmed by 0 bases and J by 0 bases, leaving 12 bases between them. Germline V gives CDR1 SGHAT, CDR2 FQNNGV. CDR3 bases: TGTGCCAGCAGCTTAGAGCGCCAAAGACTCTCTGGGGCCAACGTCCTGACTTTC. Its protein product is CASSLERQRLSGANVLTF.

At least ten counts were recorded for this clonotype. The genes are TRBV7-9 and TRBJ1-4; possibly TRBD1 for D (5 bases). CDR1 and CDR2 (germline): SEHNR, FQNEAQ (reference sequence). V lost 5 bases, J lost 0 bases, and 16 bases lay in between. CDR3 length: 17 residues. In DNA form, the CDR3 reads TGTGCCAGCAGCCATGGGGGGGTGGAAGCAACTAATGAAAAACTGTTTTTT. Its protein is CASSHGGVEATNEKLFF.

This clonotype was recorded at least ten times. The V gene is TRBV6-5, the J gene TRBJ2-6; D unclear. V shed 2 bases and J shed 12 bases, with 11 bases lying between them. From germline, CDR1 is MNHEY and CDR2 SVGAGI. The CDR3 loop spans 13 amino acids. The CDR3 region has the DNA TGTGCCAGCAGTTACAGGGCGATCAGCGTCCTGACTTTC. Its translation: CASSYRAISVLTF.

This chain links TRBV11-2 with TRBJ2-5; TRBD1 matches at 7 bases. V lost 5 bases to trimming and J lost 6 bases; unmatched junction nucleotides: 12. Germline V lookup: CDR1 SGHAT, CDR2 FQNNGV. This CDR3 is 15 amino acids long. The CDR3, as DNA: TGTGCCAGCAGCGGGAACACAGGGGTCGCACAGACCCAGTACTTC. Translating it yields CASSGNTGVAQTQYF.

This clonotype was observed many times. CDR3 loop: CASSRPGQGFTDTQYF. The CDR3 DNA sequence: TGTGCCAGCAGTAGACCGGGACAGGGGTTCACAGATACGCAGTATTTT. The chain has TRBV6-2 or TRBV6-3 and TRBJ2-3; 10 bases map to TRBD1. The length of the CDR3 is 16 residues. V lost 5 bases and J lost 2; bases outside the gene matches: 7. Germline V lookup: CDR1 MNHEY, CDR2 SVGEGT.

This clonotype has at least ten counts. The DNA of the CDR3 is TGTGCCAGCACTCCGACACCGAACTATGGCTACACCTTC. Protein sequence: CASTPTPNYGYTF. The chain links TRBV28 to TRBJ1-2; D is unresolved. The CDR3 contains 13 residues. Trimming left V 7 bases short and J 2 bases short, with 11 bases between. Looked up from germline, CDR1 is MDHEN and CDR2 is SYDVKM.

Ten or more counts support this clonotype. V and J are TRBV4-3 and TRBJ2-1, with 12 bases lining up with TRBD1. The V and J ends lost 3 bases and 10 bases, in that order; junction bases with no gene match: 10. The CDR3 runs to 16 residues. CDR1 is LGHNA, CDR2 YSLEER, per germline. CDR3 DNA sequence: TGCGCCAGCAGCCATCCTGGGGGGACAGGGGGCAAAGAGCAGTTCTTC. Protein: CASSHPGGTGGKEQFF.

This clonotype was recorded a few times. The V call is TRBV5-1, the J call TRBJ1-2, with 7 bases that match TRBD1. The germline V gene encodes CDR1 SGHRS and CDR2 YFSETQ. V was pared by 3 bases and J by 7 bases, with 6 bases of the junction left unmatched. CDR3 length equals 13 residues. The CDR3 nucleotides are TGCGCCAGCAGCTCGACAGGGCAGAGTGGCTACACCTTC. Its translation is CASSSTGQSGYTF. Full variable domain (missing parts from reference TRBV5-1 and TRBJ1-2): KAGVTQTPRYLIKTRGQQVTLSCSPISGHRSVSWYQQTPGQGLQFLFEYFSETQRNKGNFPGRFSGRQFSNSRSEMNVSTLELGDSALYLCASSSTGQSGYTFGSGTRLTVV.

Ten or more counts support this clonotype. This chain links TRBV20-1 with TRBJ1-2; 7 nucleotides match TRBD1. After removal of 3 bases from V and 2 bases from J, the junction contained 6 bases not matched to a gene. Germline V gene lookup returns CDR1 DFQATT and CDR2 SNEGSKA (reference sequence). This CDR3 is 14 amino acids long. CDR3 loop: CSASNDRVNYGYTF. In DNA, the CDR3 is TGCAGTGCTAGTAATGACAGGGTGAACTATGGCTACACCTTC.

The table lists this clonotype with many counts. V usage is TRBV29-1 and J usage is TRBJ2-1, with 8 bases lining up with TRBD1. Germline V gene lookup returns CDR1 SQVTM and CDR2 ANQGSEA. CDR3 length: 16 residues. V was clipped by 3 bases and J by 4 bases; unmatched bases: 11. The CDR3 region is CSVDPDRALTYNEQFF. The DNA for the CDR3 is TGCAGCGTTGACCCGGACAGGGCGCTAACTTACAATGAGCAGTTCTTC.

This clonotype is labeled medium-sized. The chain couples TRBV7-8 to TRBJ1-5; the match to TRBD1 covers 7 bases. Per the germline V gene, CDR1 is SGHVS and CDR2 is FQNEAQ. CDR3 length equals 17 residues. The V and J ends lost 0 bases and 4 bases, in that order; junction bases with no gene match: 9. The CDR3 DNA follows: TGTGCCAGCAGCTTAGCAGGGCGGGACAGTATAAATCAGCCCCAGCATTTT. Its protein is CASSLAGRDSINQPQHF.